The 24 T cell receptor beta chains listed next were all sequenced from one sample in a study of blood T cells in healthy people across ages. For the second PCR, which ran for about 7 to 11 cycles, a sample-barcoded 5' primer and a J-beta primer mix were used. Via MiXCR, TCRdb re-called the 5' RACE reads, giving one row per CDR3 protein. The sample comprises more than 700,000 distinct CDR3 sequences, about 55% of which are singletons, and about two fifths rests with the top ten. Sequencing was done on a sample of blood. Receptors were obtained from a man older than 75 in good health.

The chain couples TRBV18 to TRBJ2-7, with TRBD1 matching over 9 bases. Losses at the gene ends were 3 bases for V and 5 bases for J; bases not matched to a gene: 8. The germline CDR1 and CDR2 sequences are KGHSH and LQKENI. There are 15 residues in the CDR3. The CDR3 region is CASSPDGTGRHEQYF. DNA of the CDR3: TGTGCCAGCTCACCTGACGGGACAGGGCGTCACGAGCAGTACTTC.

The chain employs TRBV5-6 and TRBJ2-3; weak D call: TRBD2 (5 bases). Germline V gene data show CDR1 as SGHDT and CDR2 as YYEEEE. V shed 4 bases and J shed 1 base, with 16 bases lying between them. There are 16 residues in the CDR3. The CDR3 sequence: CASSTRRTFRTDTQYF. CDR3 DNA sequence: TGTGCCAGCAGCACACGAAGGACTTTCCGCACAGATACGCAGTATTTT.

The chain couples TRBV7-2 to TRBJ2-1; tentative D call: TRBD1 (6 bases). This CDR3 is built from 15 residues. Between the trimmed V and J ends, which lost 5 bases and 7 bases, there was a span of 18 bases. Germline assignment: CDR1 SGHTA and CDR2 FQGNSA. This chain's CDR3 is CASSPVTQQGNEQFF. DNA of the CDR3: TGTGCCAGCAGCCCCGTTACCCAGCAGGGGAATGAGCAGTTCTTC.

This chain links TRBV18 with TRBJ1-2; D is unresolved. Trimming shortened V by 5 bases and J by 2 bases, and 15 bases separated the two germline ends. The germline CDR1 and CDR2 sequences are KGHSH and LQKENI. The CDR3 contains 15 residues. The CDR3 DNA reads TGTGCCAGCTCAACCACCCGTGGCGCGAACTATGGCTACACCTTC. Its translation: CASSTTRGANYGYTF.

The sample holds one count of this clonotype. The genes are TRBV12-3 or TRBV12-4 and TRBJ2-4; 8 bases line up with TRBD1. The CDR3 runs to 15 residues. The V segment lost 6 bases and the J segment 0 bases; nucleotides outside the gene matches: 4. CDR3 in amino acids: CASRRTGLAKNIQYF. DNA of the CDR3: TGTGCCAGCAGAAGGACAGGGCTAGCCAAAAACATTCAGTACTTC.

This clonotype has only a few counts. The V and J genes are TRBV3-1 and TRBJ2-1; D is ambiguous. Germline assignment: CDR1 LGHDT and CDR2 YNNKEL (reference sequence). V lost 4 bases and J lost 0, with 10 bases in between. This CDR3 contains 15 residues. CDR3 sequence (DNA): TGTGCCAGCAGCCCCGACTCTAGCTCCTACAATGAGCAGTTCTTC. Its translation is CASSPDSSSYNEQFF.

The J gene is TRBJ1-1, the V gene TRBV5-1, with 7 bases aligning to TRBD1. CDR3 length: 16 residues. The ends lost 0 bases at V and 0 bases at J; junction bases unmatched: 5. CDR1 and CDR2 from the germline V gene are SGHRS and YFSETQ. The CDR3 loop is CASSLAGTALNTEAFF. The CDR3, as DNA: TGCGCCAGCAGCTTGGCCGGGACAGCTCTGAACACTGAAGCTTTCTTT.

The V call is TRBV10-3, the J call TRBJ2-5; TRBD1 is a possible D gene (6 bases). V was cut by 4 bases and J by 0 bases, with 6 bases left in between. CDR1 ENHRY and CDR2 SYGVKD come from the germline V gene. There are 13 residues in the CDR3. The CDR3, as DNA: TGTGCCATCAGTGGGACAGACCAAGAGACCCAGTACTTC. This translates into CAISGTDQETQYF.

The chain has TRBV28 and TRBJ2-7; D may be TRBD2 (5 bases). With 1 base removed from V and 1 base from J, the gap between germline ends came to 11 bases. The CDR3 runs to 15 residues. The germline CDR1 and CDR2 sequences are MDHEN and SYDVKM. CDR3 in DNA: TGTGCCAGCAGTTTATCGGGGTCAGTTTCCTACGAGCAGTACTTC. This sequence encodes CASSLSGSVSYEQYF.

This chain joins TRBV4-1 and TRBJ2-4; the D is unclear. The J call is in doubt because the DNA end fits TRBJ2-7 better. CDR3 size: 15 residues. Germline V gene data show CDR1 as MGHRA and CDR2 as YSYEKL. The CDR3 is CASSQAPRQAYEQYF. The DNA of the CDR3 is TGCGCCAGCAGCCAAGCACCACGCCAAGCCTACGAGCAGTACTTC.

The V and J genes are TRBV6-2 or TRBV6-3 and TRBJ2-1; 13 nucleotides match TRBD2. The J segment lost 14 bases and the V segment lost 8 bases, leaving 6 bases of the junction unmatched. This CDR3 region has 12 residues. The germline V gene encodes CDR1 MNHEY and CDR2 SVGEGT. The CDR3 DNA follows: TGTGCCAGCTCCCCGGGGACTAGCGGGGAGTTCTTC. It specifies CASSPGTSGEFF.

The chain employs TRBV7-2 and TRBJ2-5; TRBD2 matches 8 bases. V lost 5 bases to trimming and J lost 5 bases; unmatched junction nucleotides: 10. The CDR3 length is 15 residues. In germline, CDR1 is SGHTA, CDR2 FQGNSA. The CDR3 spells CASSAVTGGLETQYF. The CDR3 coding sequence is TGTGCCAGCAGCGCCGTAACGGGAGGGCTCGAGACCCAGTACTTC.

V gene TRBV12-3 or TRBV12-4 combines with J gene TRBJ2-1; D unclear. Trimming cost V 3 bases and J 6 bases, with 9 bases left between them. The CDR3 extends over 13 amino acids. The CDR3 region is CASSFGISNEQFF. In nucleotides, the CDR3 is TGTGCCAGCAGTTTTGGCATATCCAATGAGCAGTTCTTC.

The CDR3: CASSSQFVSEQFF. The CDR3 DNA sequence: TGTGCCAGTTCAAGTCAGTTCGTAAGTGAGCAGTTCTTC. This chain joins TRBV28 and TRBJ2-1, with D unresolved. CDR3 length: 13 residues. Looked up from germline, CDR1 is MDHEN and CDR2 is SYDVKM. The ends were cut back, 9 bases at V and 9 bases at J, with 18 bases in the middle.

This rearrangement joins TRBV7-9 to TRBJ2-7, with a possible D match to TRBD1 (5 bases). This CDR3 region has 14 residues. Trimming cost V 5 bases and J 3 bases, with 14 bases left between them. The germline gives CDR1 SEHNR, CDR2 FQNEAQ (reference sequence). Here the CDR3 DNA reads TGTGCCAGCAGCCCCCAGACAGACCGCTACGAGCAGTACTTC. Encoded protein: CASSPQTDRYEQYF.

This clonotype came up a few times. The V gene is TRBV10-3, the J gene TRBJ2-7, with 9 bases that match TRBD1. CDR1 and CDR2 from the germline V gene are ENHRY and SYGVKD. The CDR3 contains 14 residues. V shed 4 bases, J shed 3 bases, and the junction held 4 bases outside the gene matches. In DNA form, the CDR3 reads TGTGCCATCAGTGCAGGACAGGGGCTCTACGAGCAGTACTTC. This translates into CAISAGQGLYEQYF.

The rearrangement joins TRBV5-1 to TRBJ2-1; D perhaps matches TRBD1 (5 bases). Germline V lookup: CDR1 SGHRS, CDR2 YFSETQ. The length of the CDR3 is 16 residues. With 4 bases removed from V and 6 bases from J, the gap between germline ends came to 20 bases. CDR3 bases: TGCGCCAGCAGCGAAAATGCAGGGTTAAGTAGCAATGAGCAGTTCTTC. This encodes CASSENAGLSSNEQFF.

V and J are TRBV11-2 and TRBJ2-7; the D is unclear. Per the germline V gene, CDR1 is SGHAT and CDR2 is FQNNGV. This CDR3 has 16 amino acids. Trimming took 1 base from V and 2 from J, leaving 15 bases between them. The CDR3 loop is CASSLVRVHNTYEQYF. In nucleotides, the CDR3 is TGTGCCAGCAGCTTAGTTCGAGTCCACAACACCTACGAGCAGTACTTC.

This clonotype came up a few times. The CDR3 is CASSVPGSKETQYF. The CDR3 region has the DNA TGTGCCAGCAGTGTCCCCGGATCCAAAGAGACCCAGTACTTC. The chain uses TRBV2 and TRBJ2-5; D gene ambiguous. V was shortened by 4 bases and J by 3 bases, with 12 bases between the two germline ends. There are 14 residues in the CDR3. Germline assignment: CDR1 SNHLY and CDR2 FYNNEI.

This clonotype was detected a few times. The chain links TRBV10-3 to TRBJ2-3; D is ambiguous. Trimming pared 4 bases from V and 6 bases from J, leaving 5 bases between. Looked up from germline, CDR1 is ENHRY and CDR2 is SYGVKD. This CDR3 has 11 amino acids. The CDR3 here is CAISGLDTQYF. CDR3 DNA sequence: TGTGCCATCAGTGGGTTGGATACGCAGTATTTT.

The chain joins TRBV15 to TRBJ2-1, with 12 bases matching TRBD2. The junction had 13 bases not matched to a gene; V was cut back by 2 bases and J by 8 bases. The CDR3 has 18 residues. In germline, CDR1 is LNHNV, CDR2 YYDKDF (reference sequence). The CDR3 protein is CATSRSPSGRAGGHEQFF. The CDR3 region has the DNA TGTGCCACCAGCAGATCCCCTAGCGGGAGGGCCGGGGGGCATGAGCAGTTCTTC.

The V call is TRBV4-1, the J call TRBJ2-4; no definite D call. Trimming pared 2 bases from V and 1 base from J, leaving 12 bases between. The germline V gene encodes CDR1 MGHRA and CDR2 YSYEKL. CDR3 length: 16 amino acids. CDR3 nucleotides: TGCGCCAGCAGCCAACCGGTTACGCAGGCCAAAAACATTCAGTACTTC. This encodes CASSQPVTQAKNIQYF.

This clonotype has just a few counts. The rearrangement joins TRBV11-3 to TRBJ1-6; 11 bases align to TRBD1. The CDR3 contains 17 residues. V lost 5 bases, J lost 10 bases, and 13 bases stayed unmatched. The V gene's germline CDR1 is SGHNT and CDR2 YENEEA. The CDR3 nucleotides are TGTGCCAGCAGCCGACCTGCCCCCGGGACAGGGGGATCACCCCTCCACTTT. Translation: CASSRPAPGTGGSPLHF.

V gene TRBV9 combines with J gene TRBJ2-4; TRBD2 matches at 8 bases. The J call is uncertain, as TRBJ2-5 better fits the DNA end. CDR1 is SGDLS, CDR2 YYNGEE, per germline. The CDR3 runs to 17 residues. The DNA for the CDR3 is TGTGCCAGCAGCTCACACGGCGGTGGACTAGCCCCGGAGACCCAGTACTTC. It encodes CASSSHGGGLAPETQYF.